This T cell receptor (beta chain) is drawn from a study of OX40 agonist ivuxolimab in advanced cancers. Study background: Every 2 weeks, ivuxolimab was infused into the patients intravenously at between 0.01 and 10 mg/kg. Cohort: approximately 79% men, mean age around 55, aged about 23 to 79.

The sample holds a few counts of this clone. Germline V gene data show CDR1 as SGHNT and CDR2 as YYREEE (reference sequence). Trimming left V 5 bases short and J 4 bases short, with 12 bases between. There are 13 residues in the CDR3. Assay used: immunoSEQ multiplex PCR; TCRdb lists only in-frame clones, some missing. Here the sample spans approximately 88,000 clones, approximately 90% being singletons. Specimen: CD4+ or CD8+ T cells sorted from blood, collected in a trial of the OX40 agonist ivuxolimab. The genes are TRBV5-4 and TRBJ1-2; D unresolved. The sequence derives from an adult with an advanced solid tumor such as melanoma, head and neck, liver or kidney cancer. The CDR3 protein is CASRGGSIYGYTF. The CDR3 coding sequence is TGTGCCAGCAGGGGAGGAAGTATCTATGGCTACACCTTC.